A single sample is the source of the 10 T cell receptor beta chains below, sequenced in a study of blood T cells in healthy people across ages. A J-beta primer mix and a sample-barcoded 5' primer were used in a second PCR of about 7 to 12 cycles. TCRdb passed the 5' RACE reads through MiXCR, listing each CDR3 protein once. The sample carries 800,000 or so distinct CDR3 sequences, about 45% recorded once. Material: blood. These receptors all come from a man at least 80 years old in good health.

This sequence joins TRBV28 and TRBJ2-1; possibly TRBD1 for D (7 bases). Gene TRBJ2-7 matches the end of the DNA better, so the J call may be wrong. The V gene's germline CDR1 is MDHEN and CDR2 SYDVKM. This CDR3 has 15 amino acids. Here the CDR3 reads CASSPGGWGNNEQYF. The CDR3 nucleotides read TGTGCCAGCAGCCCAGGGGGGTGGGGCAACAATGAGCAGTACTTC.

The chain has TRBV4-3 and TRBJ2-5; 9 bases map to TRBD2. Germline assignment: CDR1 LGHNA and CDR2 YSLEER. Trimming removed 1 base from V and 11 bases from J; junction bases left unmatched: 17. The CDR3 runs 17 residues. The CDR3 coding sequence is TGCGCCAGCAGCCAAGCTAACCTGGGACTAGCAGATAATGAGCAGTACTTC. Amino acid sequence: CASSQANLGLADNEQYF.

This chain connects TRBV29-1 to TRBJ2-3; 8 nucleotides match TRBD1. The V segment lost 2 bases and the J segment 2 bases; nucleotides outside the gene matches: 3. This CDR3 region has 14 residues. Germline-derived CDR1 and CDR2 are SQVTM and ANQGSEA. This CDR3 is CSVEQGALTDTQYF. DNA for the CDR3: TGCAGCGTTGAACAGGGGGCACTCACAGATACGCAGTATTTT.

The V and J genes are TRBV6-2 or TRBV6-3 and TRBJ2-7; D not certain. V dropped 7 bases and J dropped 6 bases, with 19 bases sitting between them. Germline V gene data show CDR1 as MNHEY and CDR2 as SVGEGT. The CDR3 has 14 amino acids. DNA of the CDR3: TGTGCCAGCAACGACGGACCGCCCTTGCGCGAGCAGTACTTC. This translates into CASNDGPPLREQYF.

Points on this clonotype: One base away lies a much larger clone, so this may be a sequencing read error. This chain links TRBV7-2 with TRBJ2-4; no reliable D call. The V and J ends lost 5 bases and 15 bases respectively, with 14 bases between them. The length of the CDR3 is 11 residues. Per the germline V gene, CDR1 is SGHTA and CDR2 is FQGNSA. CDR3 sequence: CASSVTYERYF. The CDR3 DNA reads TGTGCCAGCAGCGTCACCTACGAGCGGTACTTC. The variable domain in full, with the rest retrieved from reference TRBV7-2 and TRBJ2-4, is GAGVSQSPSNKVTEKGKDVELRCDPISGHTALYWYRQSLGQGLEFLIYFQGNSAPDKSGLPSDRFSAERTGGSVSTLTIQRTQQEDSAVYLCASSVTYERYFGAGTRLSVL.

The sample holds many counts of this clonotype. This sequence joins TRBV6-4 and TRBJ2-1, with TRBD2 identical over 9 bases. The J segment lost 9 bases and the V segment lost 3 bases, leaving 0 bases of the junction unmatched. This CDR3 region has 12 residues. Germline lookup yields CDR1 MRHNA and CDR2 SNTAGT. CDR3 sequence (DNA): TGTGCCAGCAGTGAACTAGCGGGTGAGCAGTTCTTC. It codes for CASSELAGEQFF.

This chain joins TRBV28 and TRBJ1-2; D unclear. Trimming removed 6 bases at V and 0 bases at J, with 11 bases between. The V gene's germline CDR1 is MDHEN and CDR2 SYDVKM. The CDR3 extends over 14 amino acids. Here the CDR3 DNA reads TGTGCCAGCAGATGGGAGGGTTCTAACTATGGCTACACCTTC. This translates into CASRWEGSNYGYTF.

The CDR3, as DNA: TGTGCCAGCAGCCAAGATTCCCGGACAGGGACGAAGCCTGGCTACACCTTC. It codes for CASSQDSRTGTKPGYTF. The V and J genes are TRBV3-1 and TRBJ1-2, with TRBD1 identical over 8 bases. This CDR3 comprises 17 residues. Per germline, CDR1 LGHDT and CDR2 YNNKEL (reference sequence). The ends lost 0 bases at V and 7 bases at J; junction bases unmatched: 13.

This clonotype was seen only a few times. The rearrangement links TRBV9 to TRBJ1-6; D remains ambiguous. CDR1 is SGDLS, CDR2 YYNGEE, per germline. V was trimmed by 3 bases and J by 9 bases, leaving 7 bases between them. This CDR3 has 12 residues. The chain's CDR3 is CASSARGSPLHF. The CDR3 coding sequence is TGTGCCAGCAGCGCCCGGGGTTCACCCCTCCACTTT.

A few counts support this clonotype. The gene calls are TRBV29-1 and TRBJ1-5, with 8 bases that match TRBD1. This CDR3 has 13 residues. V shed 5 bases and J 4 bases; nucleotides not matched to a gene: 4. Germline values: CDR1 SQVTM, CDR2 ANQGSEA. The CDR3 DNA is TGCAGCGTTCAACAGGGGGAGAATCAGCCCCAGCATTTT. This codes for CSVQQGENQPQHF.